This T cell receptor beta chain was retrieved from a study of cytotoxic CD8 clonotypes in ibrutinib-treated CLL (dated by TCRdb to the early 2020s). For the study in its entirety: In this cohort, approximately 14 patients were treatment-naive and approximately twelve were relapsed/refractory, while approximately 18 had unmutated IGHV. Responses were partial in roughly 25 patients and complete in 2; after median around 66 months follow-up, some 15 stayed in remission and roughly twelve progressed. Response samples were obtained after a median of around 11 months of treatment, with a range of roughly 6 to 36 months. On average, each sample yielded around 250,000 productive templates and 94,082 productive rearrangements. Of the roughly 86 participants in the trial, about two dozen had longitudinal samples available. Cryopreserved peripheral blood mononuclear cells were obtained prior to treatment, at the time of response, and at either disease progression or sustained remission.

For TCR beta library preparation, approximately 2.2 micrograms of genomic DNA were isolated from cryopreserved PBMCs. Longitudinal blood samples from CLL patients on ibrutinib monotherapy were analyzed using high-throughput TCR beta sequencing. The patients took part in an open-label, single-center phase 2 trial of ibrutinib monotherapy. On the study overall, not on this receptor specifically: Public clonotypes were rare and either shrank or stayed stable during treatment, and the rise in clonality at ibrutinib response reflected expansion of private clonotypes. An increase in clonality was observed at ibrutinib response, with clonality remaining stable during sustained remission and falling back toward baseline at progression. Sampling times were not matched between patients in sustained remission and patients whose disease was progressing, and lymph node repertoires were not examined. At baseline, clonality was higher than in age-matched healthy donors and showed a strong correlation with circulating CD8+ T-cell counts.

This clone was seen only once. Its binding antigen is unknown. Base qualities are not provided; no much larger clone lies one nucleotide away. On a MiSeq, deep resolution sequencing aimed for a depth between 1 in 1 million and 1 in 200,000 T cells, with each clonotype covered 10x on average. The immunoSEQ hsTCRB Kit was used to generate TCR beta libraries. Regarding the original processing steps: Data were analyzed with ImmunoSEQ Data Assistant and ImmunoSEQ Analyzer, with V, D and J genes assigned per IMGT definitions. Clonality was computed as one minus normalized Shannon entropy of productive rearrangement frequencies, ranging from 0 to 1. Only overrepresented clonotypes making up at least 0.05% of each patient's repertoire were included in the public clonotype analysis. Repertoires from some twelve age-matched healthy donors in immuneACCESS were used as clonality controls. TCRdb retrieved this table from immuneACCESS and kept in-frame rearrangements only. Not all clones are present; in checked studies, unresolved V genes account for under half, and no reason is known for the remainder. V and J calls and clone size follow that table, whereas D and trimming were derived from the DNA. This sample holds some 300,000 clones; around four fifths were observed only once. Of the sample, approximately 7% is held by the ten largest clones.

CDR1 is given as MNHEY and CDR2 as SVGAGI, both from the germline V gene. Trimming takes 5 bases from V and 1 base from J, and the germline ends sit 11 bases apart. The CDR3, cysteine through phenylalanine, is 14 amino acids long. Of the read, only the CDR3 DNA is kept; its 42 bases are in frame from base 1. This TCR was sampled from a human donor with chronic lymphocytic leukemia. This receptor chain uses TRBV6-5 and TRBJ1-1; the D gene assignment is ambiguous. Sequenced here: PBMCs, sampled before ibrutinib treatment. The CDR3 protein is CASSTDGENTEAFF. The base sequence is TGTGCCAGCAGTACAGACGGAGAGAACACTGAAGCTTTCTTT.